This TCR beta chain was sequenced in a study of cytomegalovirus exposure and HLA in healthy donors. This clone was counted a few times. Its specificity is not known. 60 Vbeta and 13 Jbeta primers were used in PCR. Method: immunoSEQ multiplex PCR; TCRdb's copy keeps in-frame clones and lacks some. The sample holds around 140,000 clones; 8.5% to 10% are singletons and the top ten take roughly 2%. Study-wide findings and caveats: It was confirmed in vitro that three of the CMV-associated chains were specific for CMV antigens.

Sequencing used PBMCs. This clonotype was sampled from a man between 45 and 60 years old in good health and CMV-seronegative.

As DNA, the CDR3 is TGCGCCAGCAGCTTCCTGACTCTAGCGGGGGGTACGAACACCGGGGAGCTGTTTTTT. Encoded protein: CASSFLTLAGGTNTGELFF. The chain employs TRBV5-1 and TRBJ2-2, with TRBD2 matching over 11 bases. The CDR3 has 19 amino acids. Germline lookup yields CDR1 SGHRS and CDR2 YFSETQ. The V and J ends lost 2 bases and 0 bases, in that order; junction bases with no gene match: 9.